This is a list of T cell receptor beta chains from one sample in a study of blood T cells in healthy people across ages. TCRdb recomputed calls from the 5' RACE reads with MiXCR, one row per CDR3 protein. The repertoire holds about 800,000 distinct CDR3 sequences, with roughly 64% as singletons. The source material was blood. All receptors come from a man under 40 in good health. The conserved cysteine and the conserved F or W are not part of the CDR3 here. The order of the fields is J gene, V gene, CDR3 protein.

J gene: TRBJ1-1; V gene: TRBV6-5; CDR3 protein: ASSTTENTEAF
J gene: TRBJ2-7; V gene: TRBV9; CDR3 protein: ASSVAGLAMDEQY
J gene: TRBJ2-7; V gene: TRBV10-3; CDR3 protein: AISTEGGSYEQY
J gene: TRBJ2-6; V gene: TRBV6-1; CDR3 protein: DKFGVLT
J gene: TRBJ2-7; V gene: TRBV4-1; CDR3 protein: ASSQAAESSYEQY
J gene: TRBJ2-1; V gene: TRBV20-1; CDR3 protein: SATPAGGPSEQF
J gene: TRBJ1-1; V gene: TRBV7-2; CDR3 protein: ASSRDGGMNTEAF
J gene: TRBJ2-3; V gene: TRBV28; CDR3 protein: ASSLWGASAGGTDTQY
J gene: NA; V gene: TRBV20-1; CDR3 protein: SVGLPGGGDAGGVYEQY
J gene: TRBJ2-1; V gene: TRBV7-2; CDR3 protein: ASSRQGASYNEQF
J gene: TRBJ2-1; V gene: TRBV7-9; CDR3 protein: ASSSPRTGGIDEQF
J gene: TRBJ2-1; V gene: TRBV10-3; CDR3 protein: AISEKREGPNEQF
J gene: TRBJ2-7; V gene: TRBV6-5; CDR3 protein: ASSPPGRGPYEQY
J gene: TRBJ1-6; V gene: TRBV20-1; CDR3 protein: SARDGVTGDNSPLH
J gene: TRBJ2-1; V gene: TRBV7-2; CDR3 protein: ASSLGWGYNEQF
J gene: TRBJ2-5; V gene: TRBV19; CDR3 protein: ASSRTSGGDQETQY
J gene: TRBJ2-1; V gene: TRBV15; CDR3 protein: ATSKTGNKYNEQF
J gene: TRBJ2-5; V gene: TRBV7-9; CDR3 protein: ASSSGTDGRRTQY
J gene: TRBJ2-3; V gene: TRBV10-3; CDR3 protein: AISGPFVSAGRPDTQY
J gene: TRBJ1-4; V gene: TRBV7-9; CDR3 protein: ASSFRGADGKLF
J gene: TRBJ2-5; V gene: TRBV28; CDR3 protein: ASTREGIRETQY
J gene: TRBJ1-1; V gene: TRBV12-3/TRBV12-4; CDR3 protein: ASSISVRTEAF
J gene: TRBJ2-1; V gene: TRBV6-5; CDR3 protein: ASSYSRASPHEQF
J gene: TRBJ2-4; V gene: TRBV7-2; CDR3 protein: ASRQPGIFGVQY
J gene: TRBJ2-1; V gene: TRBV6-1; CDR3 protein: ASSPRGKNEQF
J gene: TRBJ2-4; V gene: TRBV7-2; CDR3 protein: ASSLRTGGGNIQY
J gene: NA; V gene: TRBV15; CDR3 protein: ATSRGRGEQY